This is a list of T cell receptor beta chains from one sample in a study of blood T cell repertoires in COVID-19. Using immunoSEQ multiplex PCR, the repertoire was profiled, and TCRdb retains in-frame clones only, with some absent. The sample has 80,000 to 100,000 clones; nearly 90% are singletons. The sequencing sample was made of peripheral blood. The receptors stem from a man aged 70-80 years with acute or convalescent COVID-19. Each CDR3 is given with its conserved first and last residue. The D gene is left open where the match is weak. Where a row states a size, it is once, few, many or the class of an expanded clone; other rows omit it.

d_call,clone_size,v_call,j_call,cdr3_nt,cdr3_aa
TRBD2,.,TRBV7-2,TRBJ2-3,TGTGCCAGCAGCCCGGGACTACCTAGCACAGATACGCAGTATTTT,CASSPGLPSTDTQYF
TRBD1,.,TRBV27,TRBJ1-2,TGTGCCAGCAGCCCGCGACAGGGAGTCTATGGCTACACCTTC,CASSPRQGVYGYTF
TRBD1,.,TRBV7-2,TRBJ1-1,TGTGCCAGCAGCTCTCGACAGGGAGGCACTGAAGCTTTCTTT,CASSSRQGGTEAFF
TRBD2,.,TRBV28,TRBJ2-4,TGTGCCAGCAGTTCGGGGGAGGGTAGCATTCAGTACTTC,CASSSGEGSIQYF
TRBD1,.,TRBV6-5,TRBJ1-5,TGTGCCAGCAGTTCCCGACAGGGGATCAATCAGCCCCAGCATTTT,CASSSRQGINQPQHF
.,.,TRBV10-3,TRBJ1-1,TGTGCCATCAAACAGGGTTTGAACACTGAAGCTTTCTTT,CAIKQGLNTEAFF
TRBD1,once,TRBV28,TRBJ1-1,TGTGCCAGCAGTTCTAACAGGGGGTCTCGGACTGAAGCTTTCTTT,CASSSNRGSRTEAFF
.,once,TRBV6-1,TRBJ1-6,TGTGCCAGCAGTGAACCAGGGGTGAGAGGATCACCCCTCCACTTT,CASSEPGVRGSPLHF
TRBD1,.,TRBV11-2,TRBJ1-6,TGTGCCAGCAGCCAGGACAGGGAGAGTTCACCCCTCCACTTT,CASSQDRESSPLHF
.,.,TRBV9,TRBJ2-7,TGTGCCAGCAGCGTGACTAGCTCCTACGAGCAGTACTTC,CASSVTSSYEQYF
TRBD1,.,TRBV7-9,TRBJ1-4,TGTGCCAGCAGCCCATCTGGGAGACAGGGGGGAAGGGGTGAAAAACTGTTTTTT,CASSPSGRQGGRGEKLFF
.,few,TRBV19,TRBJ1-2,TGTGCCAGTAGTCCCAGACGCAAGGGGAAAGGCTACACCTTC,CASSPRRKGKGYTF
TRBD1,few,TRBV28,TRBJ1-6,TGTGCCAGCAGTGCATTGGGACAGGGTTTTAATTCACCCCTCCACTTT,CASSALGQGFNSPLHF
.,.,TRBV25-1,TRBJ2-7,TGTGCCAGCAGTCCTTCCTCCTACGAGCAGTACTTC,CASSPSSYEQYF
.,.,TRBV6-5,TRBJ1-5,TGTGCCAGCAGTTCGACTGAGTTCAATCAGCCCCAGCATTTT,CASSSTEFNQPQHF
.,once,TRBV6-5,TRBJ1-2,TGTGCCAGCAGCAAAGGAACAGAAAACTATGGCTACACCTTC,CASSKGTENYGYTF
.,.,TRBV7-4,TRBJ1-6,TGTGCCAGCAGCTTAGAGGACGGAGGACCAAATAATTCACCCCTCCACTTT,CASSLEDGGPNNSPLHF
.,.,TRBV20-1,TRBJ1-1,TGCAGTGCTAGTGTCTCCACTGCGAACACTGAAGCTTTCTTT,CSASVSTANTEAFF
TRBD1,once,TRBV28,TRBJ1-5,TGTGCCAGCAGGACGACAGGGGTGAATCAGCCCCAGCATTTT,CASRTTGVNQPQHF
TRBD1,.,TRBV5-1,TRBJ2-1,TGCGCCAGCAGCCCGTACTCCCGGGACAGGGGCGATGAGCAGTTCTTC,CASSPYSRDRGDEQFF
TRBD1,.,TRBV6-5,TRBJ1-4,TGTGCCAGCAGGAGGGACAGCAAAAATGAAAAACTGTTTTTT,CASRRDSKNEKLFF
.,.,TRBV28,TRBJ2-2,TGTGCCAGCAGTTTCCGGGTGCCCACCGGGGAGCTGTTTTTT,CASSFRVPTGELFF
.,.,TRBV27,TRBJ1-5,TGTGCCAGCATGACCCGGGGGGCGAGCAATCAGCCCCAGCATTTT,CASMTRGASNQPQHF
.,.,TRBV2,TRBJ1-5,TGTGCCAGTCGGGGACAAGCGAATCAGCCCCAGCATTTT,CASRGQANQPQHF
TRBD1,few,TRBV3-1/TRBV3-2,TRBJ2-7,TGTGCCAGCAGCCAAGTTTTTCGGAACAGGGGGATCTACGAGCAGTACTTC,CASSQVFRNRGIYEQYF
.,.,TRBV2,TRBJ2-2,TGTGCCAGCAGTGAACGAGGGCCCGGAGGGGAGCTGTTTTTT,CASSERGPGGELFF
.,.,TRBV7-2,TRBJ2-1,TGTGCCAGCAGCTTAACAATTAACTCCTACAATGAGCAGTTCTTC,CASSLTINSYNEQFF
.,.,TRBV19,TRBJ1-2,TGTGCCAGTAGTATTTGGGGCTCACAAGATGGCTACACCTTC,CASSIWGSQDGYTF
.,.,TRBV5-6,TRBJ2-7,TGTGCCAGCAGTTCTCCCGCACGGGGCTACGAGCAGTACTTC,CASSSPARGYEQYF
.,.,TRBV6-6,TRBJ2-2,TGTGCCAGCAGCTCCCTACGGGGAGCCGGGGAGCTGTTTTTT,CASSSLRGAGELFF
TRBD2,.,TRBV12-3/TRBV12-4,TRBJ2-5,TGTGCCAGCAGGCCAGCGGGGGAAGAGACCCAGTACTTC,CASRPAGEETQYF
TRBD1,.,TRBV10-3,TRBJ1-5,TGTGCCATCAGTGAGTCGGGACAGGGTAATCAGCCCCAGCATTTT,CAISESGQGNQPQHF
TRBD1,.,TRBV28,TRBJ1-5,TGTGCCAGCAGTTTATTGGGACAGAGCAATCAGCCCCAGCATTTT,CASSLLGQSNQPQHF
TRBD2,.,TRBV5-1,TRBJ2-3,TGCGCCAGCAGCTTAGCGTCGGGACAGGCGAAGTCTAGCGGGGGGCCAGATACGCAGTATTTT,CASSLASGQAKSSGGPDTQYF
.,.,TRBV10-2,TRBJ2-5,TGCGCCAGCAGCGGGGGGCGGTTGGAGACCCAGTACTTC,CASSGGRLETQYF
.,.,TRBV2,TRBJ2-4,TGTGCCACCGGGGGAGGAGGAAACATTCAGTACTTC,CATGGGGNIQYF
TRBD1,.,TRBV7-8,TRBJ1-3,TGTGCCAGCAGCTTAGGGGGGACAGTCTCTGGAAACACCATATATTTT,CASSLGGTVSGNTIYF
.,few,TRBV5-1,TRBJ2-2,TGCGCCAGCAGCTTGGGCGCAGGGGTTAGGGAGCTGTTTTTT,CASSLGAGVRELFF
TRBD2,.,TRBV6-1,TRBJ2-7,TGTGCCAGCAGTGCAGCCGGGACTAGCGGGGGGCTAGCCTACGAGCAGTACTTC,CASSAAGTSGGLAYEQYF
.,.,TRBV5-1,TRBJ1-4,TGCGCCAGCAGCTTGGGGGTCCAGGGGACTAATGAAAAACTGTTTTTT,CASSLGVQGTNEKLFF
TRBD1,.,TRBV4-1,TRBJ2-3,TGCGCCAGCAGCCAAATGGGACAGGGGATAGATACGCAGTATTTT,CASSQMGQGIDTQYF
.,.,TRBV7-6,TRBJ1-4,TGTGCCAGCAGCCCGGCCGAGGGATCGACGAGTGAAAAACTGTTTTTT,CASSPAEGSTSEKLFF
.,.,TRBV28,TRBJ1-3,TGTGCCAGCACCCAAGGGGGTAGTCTCTCTGGAAACACCATATATTTT,CASTQGGSLSGNTIYF
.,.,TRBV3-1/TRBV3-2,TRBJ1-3,TGTGCCAGCAGCCAAGATAGGGCAGGGACTTTCGGAAACACCATATATTTT,CASSQDRAGTFGNTIYF
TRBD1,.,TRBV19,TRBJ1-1,TGTGCCAGTAGTACCGGGACAGGGGGCGAGGGAGCTTTCTTT,CASSTGTGGEGAFF
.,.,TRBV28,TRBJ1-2,TGTGCAACCAGCAGTGGGACATCGGGGGGCTACACCTTC,CATSSGTSGGYTF
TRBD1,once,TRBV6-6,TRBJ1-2,TGTGCCAGCAACACAGGGGAAAGTGGCTACACCTTC,CASNTGESGYTF
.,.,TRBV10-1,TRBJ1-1,TGCGCCAGCATGACAGCTATGAACACTGAAGCTTTCTTT,CASMTAMNTEAFF
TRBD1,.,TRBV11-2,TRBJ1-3,TGTGCCAGCAGCTTAGTAGGCGACAGGGGGCTTGGAAACACCATATATTTT,CASSLVGDRGLGNTIYF
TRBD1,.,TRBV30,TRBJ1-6,TGTGCCTGGAGGATCGGGACAGGGGGTAATTCACCCCTCCACTTT,CAWRIGTGGNSPLHF
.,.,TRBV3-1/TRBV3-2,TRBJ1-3,TGTGCCAGCAGCCAAACGGTGACTGGAAACACCATATATTTT,CASSQTVTGNTIYF